This TCR beta chain was sequenced during a study of T cells in women clearing cervical HPV infection. Across the study: Controls gave blood once infection was undetectable; cases at lesion identification. Study conclusions and caveats: Cases carried less TRBV6-7 than controls: approximately 0.1% versus 0.16%.

Some clones are missing from TCRdb's copy, which holds only in-frame ones; the method was immunoSEQ multiplex PCR. This sample's table reports around 40,000 clones. A note on this clone: Its antigen is unidentified. The read finishes 3 residues shy of the CDR3 end, and the germline J gene is used to complete it. Other DNA sequences in this specimen translate into the identical CDR3.

Cervical HPV DNA detected by MY09/MY11 PCR, typed by dot-blot. CDR1 and CDR2 (germline): KGHSH, LQKENI. This CDR3 is 14 amino acids long. The chain has TRBV18 and TRBJ2-2; 9 nucleotides match TRBD1. The TCR originated in a woman between 18 and 75 years old with a cervical HPV16 infection that either progressed to CIN3+ or cleared (not recorded which). Sequencing was performed on blood buffy coat. The CDR3 bases that were read are TGTGCCAGCTCACCGGGACAGGGAAGAGAAAAG. This translates into CASSPGQGREK. The complete CDR3 reads CASSPGQGREKLFF.